This is a list of T cell receptor beta chains from one sample in a study of blood T cell repertoires in COVID-19. TCRdb's copy holds only in-frame clones and misses some; the assay was immunoSEQ multiplex PCR. Of 95,000 to 150,000 clones in the sample, around 83% were seen once. Sequences were obtained from peripheral blood. Receptor source: a man between 60 and 75 years old with acute or convalescent COVID-19. CDR3s include the opening cysteine and the closing phenylalanine or tryptophan.

V gene	J gene	CDR3 protein
TRBV6-5	TRBJ2-7	CASSRTSGSTYEQYF
TRBV11-1	TRBJ2-1	CASSSRNKGNEQFF
TRBV20-1	TRBJ2-7	CSARGQEF
TRBV19	TRBJ2-7	CASSGRTSGSTTYEQYF
TRBV30	TRBJ1-1	CAWSVGQKTVTEAFF
TRBV30	TRBJ2-7	CAWREGGGRPGQYF
TRBV7-2	TRBJ2-4	CASSRGTGIQYF
TRBV11-2	TRBJ1-4	CASSLGGGREKLFF
TRBV6-5	TRBJ2-5	CASRGGLAGEETQYF
TRBV2	TRBJ1-5	CASSLFSNQPQHF
TRBV28	TRBJ1-1	CASSLEPGTGRTNTEAFF
TRBV5-4	TRBJ2-2	CASSLTRSTGELFF
TRBV19	TRBJ1-5	CASSLRGGQPQHF
TRBV15	TRBJ1-5	CATSRRTGRQPQHF
TRBV13	TRBJ2-1	CASSLLGGGYNEQFF
TRBV5-1	TRBJ1-4	CASSYGQRATNEKLFF
TRBV6-5	TRBJ2-2	CASSRGQGVTGELFF
TRBV5-1	TRBJ1-5	CASSARGDSNQPQHF
TRBV27	TRBJ1-4	CARGTPFRGGEKLFF
TRBV19	TRBJ1-2	CASSIEGSGESGYTF
TRBV5-1	TRBJ1-1	CASSPGGSTEAFF
TRBV5-1	TRBJ1-1	CASSSGAGRRNTEAFF
TRBV25-1	TRBJ1-1	CASSEWSETEAFF
TRBV6-5	TRBJ1-2	CASSPQGSNYGYTF
TRBV2	TRBJ1-1	CATRRQGNTEAFF
TRBV2	TRBJ2-3	CASGLTGVDTQYF
TRBV7-9	TRBJ2-2	CASSSEGAAGELFF
TRBV5-1	TRBJ1-2	CASTQAGDGYTF
TRBV11-2	TRBJ1-2	CASSADRGGRGGYTF
TRBV28	TRBJ1-5	CASSSFSGQPQHF
TRBV2	TRBJ2-1	CASRGNRRARASEQFF
TRBV27	TRBJ2-7	CASRLLAGVYEQYF
TRBV6-5	TRBJ2-5	CASSRGGLAETQYF
TRBV15	TRBJ1-5	CATSRPGRLNQPQHF
TRBV30	TRBJ1-6	CAWSVSGYSLSSPLHF
TRBV3-1/TRBV3-2	TRBJ2-2	CASSQHRDRATRWTGELFF
TRBV20-1	TRBJ1-2	CSASTVNYGYTF
TRBV30	TRBJ1-4	CAWSVSYGPVNEKLFF
TRBV9	TRBJ2-3	CASSVSSGRTDTQYF
TRBV6-2/TRBV6-3	TRBJ1-1	CASSRSGGWTEAFF
TRBV10-3	TRBJ2-2	CAITGGAGGPTGELFF
TRBV5-5	TRBJ2-3	CASSLGQGADTQYF
TRBV27	TRBJ1-6	CASSITGTANNSPLHF
TRBV23-1	TRBJ2-3	CASSPLHRDPGGDTQYF
TRBV3-1/TRBV3-2	TRBJ2-7	CASSQEGQVSSYEQYF
TRBV18	TRBJ1-2	CASSPDRGHGYTF
TRBV6-5	TRBJ2-7	CASSTPYEQYF
TRBV5-4	TRBJ2-5	CASSFMEGGETQYF
TRBV2	TRBJ1-5	CASRRRVNQPQHF
TRBV28	TRBJ1-1	CASRGTGSMNTEAFF
TRBV6-1	TRBJ1-4	CASSGRTVLLSTNEKLFF
TRBV7-2	TRBJ2-3	CASTYSTSTDTQYF
TRBV24-1	TRBJ2-1	CATSVLGTSGNEQFF
TRBV6-5	TRBJ1-2	CASRKQGIGGYTF
TRBV28	TRBJ1-6	CASSLGGTDSPLHF
TRBV28	TRBJ1-5	CASSFGGAPNQPQHF
TRBV6-5	TRBJ2-7	CASSRADYSYEQYF
TRBV18	TRBJ2-7	CASSPTPAGNEQYF